The subject of this entry is one TCR beta chain. These data are taken from a study of blood T cell repertoires in COVID-19. Across the study: The United States, Italy and Spain provided the acute and convalescent COVID-19 samples.

In the source study's methods: Estimates of nucleated cell counts were drawn from the amplification of reference gene primers. TCRdb keeps only in-frame clones here, not all; method: immunoSEQ multiplex PCR. The D gene and trimming were derived from the DNA, and the V and J assignments and clone size from that table. The sample has about 100,000 clones; just under 95% are singletons. The germline gives CDR1 LGHDT, CDR2 YNNKEL (reference sequence). With V trimmed by 1 base and J by 1 base, 7 bases remained unmatched. The CDR3 has 18 amino acids. J is TRBJ2-6 and V is TRBV3-1 (or the pseudogene TRBV3-2), with 7 nucleotides matching TRBD2. The sequence was obtained from a woman aged 50 to 60 with COVID-19, enrolled during active disease. The sequenced sample consisted of peripheral blood. The CDR3 sequence is CASSQGWTGGSGANVLTF. The CDR3 DNA is TGTGCCAGCAGCCAAGGTTGGACCGGGGGGTCTGGGGCCAACGTCCTGACTTTC.